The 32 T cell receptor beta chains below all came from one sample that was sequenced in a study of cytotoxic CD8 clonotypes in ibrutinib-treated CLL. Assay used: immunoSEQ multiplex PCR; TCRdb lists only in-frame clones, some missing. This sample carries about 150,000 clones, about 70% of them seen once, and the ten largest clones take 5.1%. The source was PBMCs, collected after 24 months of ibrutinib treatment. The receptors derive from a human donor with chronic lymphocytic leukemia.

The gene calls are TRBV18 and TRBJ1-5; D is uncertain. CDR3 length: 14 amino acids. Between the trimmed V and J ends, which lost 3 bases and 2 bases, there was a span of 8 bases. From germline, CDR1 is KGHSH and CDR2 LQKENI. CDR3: CASSPGPGNQPQHF. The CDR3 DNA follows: TGTGCCAGCTCACCCGGTCCCGGCAATCAGCCCCAGCATTTT.

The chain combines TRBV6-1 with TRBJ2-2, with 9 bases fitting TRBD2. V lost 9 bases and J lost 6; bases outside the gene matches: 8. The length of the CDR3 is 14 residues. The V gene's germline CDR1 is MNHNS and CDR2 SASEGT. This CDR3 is CARPSGRRSGELFF. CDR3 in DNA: TGTGCCAGACCAAGCGGGAGGAGGTCCGGGGAGCTGTTTTTT.

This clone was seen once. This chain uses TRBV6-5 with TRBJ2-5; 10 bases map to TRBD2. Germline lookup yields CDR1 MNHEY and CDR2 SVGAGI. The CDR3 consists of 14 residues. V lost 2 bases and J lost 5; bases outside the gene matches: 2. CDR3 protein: CASSYLSGGETQYF. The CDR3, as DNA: TGTGCCAGCAGTTACCTTAGCGGGGGGGAGACCCAGTACTTC.

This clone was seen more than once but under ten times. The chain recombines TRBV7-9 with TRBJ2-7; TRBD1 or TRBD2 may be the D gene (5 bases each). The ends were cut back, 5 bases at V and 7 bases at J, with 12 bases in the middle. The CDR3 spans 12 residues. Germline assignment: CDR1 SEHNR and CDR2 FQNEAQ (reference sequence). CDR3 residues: CASSRGIREQYF. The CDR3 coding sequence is TGTGCCAGCAGCCGGGGCATAAGGGAGCAGTACTTC.

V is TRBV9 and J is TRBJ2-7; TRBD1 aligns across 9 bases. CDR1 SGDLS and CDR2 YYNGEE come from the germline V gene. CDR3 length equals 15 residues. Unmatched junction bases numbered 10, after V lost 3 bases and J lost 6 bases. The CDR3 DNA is TGTGCCAGCAGCGCCACGACAGGGGGGTATCCCGAGCAGTACTTC. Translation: CASSATTGGYPEQYF.

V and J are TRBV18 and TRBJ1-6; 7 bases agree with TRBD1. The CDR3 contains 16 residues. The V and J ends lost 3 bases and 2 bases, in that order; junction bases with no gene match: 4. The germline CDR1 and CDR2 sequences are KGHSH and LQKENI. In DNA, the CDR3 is TGTGCCAGCTCACCTCCCGGGACAGCCTATAATTCACCCCTCCACTTT. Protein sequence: CASSPPGTAYNSPLHF.

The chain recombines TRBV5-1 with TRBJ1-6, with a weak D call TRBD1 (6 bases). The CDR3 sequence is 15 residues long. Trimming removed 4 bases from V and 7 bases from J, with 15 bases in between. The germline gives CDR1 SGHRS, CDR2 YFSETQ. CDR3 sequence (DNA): TGCGCCAGCAGCCCCATGACAGGACCGAATTCACCCCTCCACTTT. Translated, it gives CASSPMTGPNSPLHF.

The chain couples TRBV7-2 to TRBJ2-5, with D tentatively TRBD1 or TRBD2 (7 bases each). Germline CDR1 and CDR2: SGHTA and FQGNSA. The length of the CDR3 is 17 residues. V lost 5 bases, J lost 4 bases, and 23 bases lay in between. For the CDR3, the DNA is TGTGCCAGCAGCCCCTCCGGGGCTAGCAGGGGGGGAGAGACCCAGTACTTC. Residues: CASSPSGASRGGETQYF.

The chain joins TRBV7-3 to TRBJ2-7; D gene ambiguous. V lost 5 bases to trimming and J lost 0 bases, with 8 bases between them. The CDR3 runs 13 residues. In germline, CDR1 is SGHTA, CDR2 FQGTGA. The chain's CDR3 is CASSPGPSYEQYF. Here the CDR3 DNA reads TGTGCCAGCAGCCCCGGGCCCTCCTACGAGCAGTACTTC.

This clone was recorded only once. CDR3: CATSRADTGELFF. CDR3 nucleotide sequence: TGTGCCACCAGCCGGGCCGATACCGGGGAGCTGTTTTTT. This chain uses TRBV15 with TRBJ2-2; D gene unclear. The V gene lost 5 bases and the J gene lost 5 bases, with 9 bases spanning the gap. CDR1 LNHNV and CDR2 YYDKDF come from the germline V gene (reference sequence). The CDR3 covers 13 residues.

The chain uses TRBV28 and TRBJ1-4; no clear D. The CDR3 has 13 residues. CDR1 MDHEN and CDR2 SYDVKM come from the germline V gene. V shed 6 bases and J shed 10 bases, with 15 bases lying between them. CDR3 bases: TGTGCCAGCAGCCGCCCCCCCGAGGGAAAACTGTTTTTT. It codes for CASSRPPEGKLFF. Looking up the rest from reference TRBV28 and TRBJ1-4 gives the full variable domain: DVKVTQSSRYLVKRTGEKVFLECVQDMDHENMFWYRQDPGLGLRLIYFSYDVKMKEKGDIPEGYSVSREKKERFSLILESASTNQTSMYLCASSRPPEGKLFFGSGTQLSVL.

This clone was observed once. In nucleotides, the CDR3 is TGCAGTGTAGCGGGGGACACTGAAGCTTTCTTT. Protein product: CSVAGDTEAFF. The rearrangement links TRBV20-1 to TRBJ1-1, with D perhaps TRBD1 (5 bases). The germline gives CDR1 DFQATT, CDR2 SNEGSKA (reference sequence). The CDR3 is made up of 11 amino acids. The V end was cut by 7 bases, the J end by 3 bases, with 9 bases between.

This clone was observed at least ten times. The CDR3 sequence is CASSSKPRRDRGSGELFF. Here the CDR3 DNA reads TGTGCCAGCAGCTCCAAACCGCGCCGGGACAGGGGGTCCGGGGAGCTGTTTTTT. The rearrangement uses TRBV7-2 and TRBJ2-2; 11 nucleotides match TRBD1. Per the germline V gene, CDR1 is SGHTA and CDR2 is FQGNSA. The CDR3 has 18 amino acids. Germline trimming cut 4 bases from V and 6 bases from J; bases unmatched to any gene: 13.

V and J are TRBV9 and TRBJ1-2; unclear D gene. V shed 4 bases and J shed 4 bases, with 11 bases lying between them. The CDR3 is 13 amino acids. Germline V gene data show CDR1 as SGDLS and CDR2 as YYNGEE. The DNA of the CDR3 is TGTGCCAGCAGCCCTCAGGAGCCCTATGGCTACACCTTC. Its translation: CASSPQEPYGYTF.

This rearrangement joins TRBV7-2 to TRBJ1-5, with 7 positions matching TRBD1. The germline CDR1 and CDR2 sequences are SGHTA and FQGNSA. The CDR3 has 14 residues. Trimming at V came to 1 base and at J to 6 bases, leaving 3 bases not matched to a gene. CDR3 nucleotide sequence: TGTGCCAGCAGCTTAGGCCAGGGGGGTCAGCCCCAGCATTTT. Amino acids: CASSLGQGGQPQHF.

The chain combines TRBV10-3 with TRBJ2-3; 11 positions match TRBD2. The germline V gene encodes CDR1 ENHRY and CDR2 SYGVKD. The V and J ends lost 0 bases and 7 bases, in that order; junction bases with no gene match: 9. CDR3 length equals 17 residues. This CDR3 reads CAISESATSGSWNTQYF. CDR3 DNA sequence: TGTGCCATCAGTGAGTCGGCCACTAGCGGGAGTTGGAATACGCAGTATTTT.

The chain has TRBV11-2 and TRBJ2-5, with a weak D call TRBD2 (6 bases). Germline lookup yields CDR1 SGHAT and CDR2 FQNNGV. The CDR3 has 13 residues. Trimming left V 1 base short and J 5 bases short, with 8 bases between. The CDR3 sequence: CASSLAGVETQYF. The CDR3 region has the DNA TGTGCCAGCAGCTTAGCGGGAGTGGAGACCCAGTACTTC. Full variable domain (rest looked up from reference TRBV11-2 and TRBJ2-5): EAGVAQSPRYKIIEKRQSVAFWCNPISGHATLYWYQQILGQGPKLLIQFQNNGVVDDSQLPKDRFSAERLKGVDSTLKIQPAKLEDSAVYLCASSLAGVETQYFGPGTRLLVL.

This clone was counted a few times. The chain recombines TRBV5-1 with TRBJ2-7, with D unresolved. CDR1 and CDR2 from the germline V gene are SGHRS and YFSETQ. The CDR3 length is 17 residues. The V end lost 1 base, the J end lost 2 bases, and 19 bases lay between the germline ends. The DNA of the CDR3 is TGCGCCAGCAGCTTGACCTTAAGGACCGAGCCCCCCTACGAGCAGTACTTC. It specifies CASSLTLRTEPPYEQYF.

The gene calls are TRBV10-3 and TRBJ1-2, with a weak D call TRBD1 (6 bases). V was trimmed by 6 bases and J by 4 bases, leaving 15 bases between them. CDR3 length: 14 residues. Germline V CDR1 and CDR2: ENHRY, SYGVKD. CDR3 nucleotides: TGTGCCATCAGCGGAACAGGGTATAGCTATGGCTACACCTTC. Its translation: CAISGTGYSYGYTF.

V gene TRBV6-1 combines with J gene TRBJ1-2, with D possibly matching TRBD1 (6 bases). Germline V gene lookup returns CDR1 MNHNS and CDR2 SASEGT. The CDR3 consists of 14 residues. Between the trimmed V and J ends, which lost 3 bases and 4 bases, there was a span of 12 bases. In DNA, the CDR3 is TGTGCCAGCAGTGAGCGTAGACAGGCCTATGGCTACACCTTC. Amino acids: CASSERRQAYGYTF.

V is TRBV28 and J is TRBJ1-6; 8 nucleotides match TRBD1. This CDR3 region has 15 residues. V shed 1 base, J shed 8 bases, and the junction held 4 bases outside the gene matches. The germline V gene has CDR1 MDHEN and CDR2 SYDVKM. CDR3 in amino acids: CASSLLARGHSPLHF. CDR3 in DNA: TGTGCCAGCAGTTTATTGGCCAGGGGGCATTCACCCCTCCACTTT.

The CDR3 here is CASSLASGWNTEAFF. CDR3 coding DNA: TGCGCCAGCAGCTTGGCCTCCGGATGGAACACTGAAGCTTTCTTT. The chain employs TRBV5-1 and TRBJ1-1; no definite D call. The germline V gene encodes CDR1 SGHRS and CDR2 YFSETQ. Trimming cost V 0 bases and J 1 base, with 10 bases left between them. The CDR3 totals 15 residues.

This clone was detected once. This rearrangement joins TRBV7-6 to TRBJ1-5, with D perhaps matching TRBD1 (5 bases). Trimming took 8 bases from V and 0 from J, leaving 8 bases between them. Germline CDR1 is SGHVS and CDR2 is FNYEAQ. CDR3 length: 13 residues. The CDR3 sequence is CASGADSNQPQHF. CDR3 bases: TGTGCCAGCGGGGCAGATAGCAATCAGCCCCAGCATTTT.

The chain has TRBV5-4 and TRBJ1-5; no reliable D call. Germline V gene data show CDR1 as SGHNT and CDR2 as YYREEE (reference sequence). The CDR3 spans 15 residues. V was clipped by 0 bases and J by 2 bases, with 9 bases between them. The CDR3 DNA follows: TGTGCCAGCAGCTTGGGGGGTGCTGGCAATCAGCCCCAGCATTTT. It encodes CASSLGGAGNQPQHF. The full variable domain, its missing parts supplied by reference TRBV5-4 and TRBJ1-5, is ETGVTQSPTHLIKTRGQQVTLRCSSQSGHNTVSWYQQALGQGPQFIFQYYREEENGRGNFPPRFSGLQFPNYSSELNVNALELDDSALYLCASSLGGAGNQPQHFGDGTRLSIL.

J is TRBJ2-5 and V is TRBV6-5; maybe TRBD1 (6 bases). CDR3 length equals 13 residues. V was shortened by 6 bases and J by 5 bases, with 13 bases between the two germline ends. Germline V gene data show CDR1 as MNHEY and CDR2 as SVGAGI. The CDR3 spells CASSTGLEETQYF. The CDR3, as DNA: TGTGCCAGCAGCACAGGGTTGGAGGAGACCCAGTACTTC.

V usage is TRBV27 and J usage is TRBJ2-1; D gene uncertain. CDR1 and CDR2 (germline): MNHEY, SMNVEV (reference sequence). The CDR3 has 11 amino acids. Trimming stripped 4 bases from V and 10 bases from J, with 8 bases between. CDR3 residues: CASSSPLEQFF. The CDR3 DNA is TGTGCCAGCAGTTCCCCCTTAGAGCAGTTCTTC.

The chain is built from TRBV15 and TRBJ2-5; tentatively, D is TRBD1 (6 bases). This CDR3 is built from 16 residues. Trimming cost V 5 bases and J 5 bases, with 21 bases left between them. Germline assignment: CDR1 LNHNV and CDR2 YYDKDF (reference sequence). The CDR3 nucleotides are TGTGCCACCAGCCCAGGGGCCACTAGTCGGGCGGAGACCCAGTACTTC. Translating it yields CATSPGATSRAETQYF. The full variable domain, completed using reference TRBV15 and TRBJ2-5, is DAMVIQNPRYQVTQFGKPVTLSCSQTLNHNVMYWYQQKSSQAPKLLFHYYDKDFNNEADTPDNFQSRRPNTSFCFLDIRSPGLGDTAMYLCATSPGATSRAETQYFGPGTRLLVL.

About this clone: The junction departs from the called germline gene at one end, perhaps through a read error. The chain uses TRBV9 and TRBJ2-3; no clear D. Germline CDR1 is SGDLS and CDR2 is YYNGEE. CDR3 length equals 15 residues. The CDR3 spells CASSVGLRSTDTQYF. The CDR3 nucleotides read TGTGCCAGCAGCGTAGGCCTTCGGAGCACCGATACGCAGTATTTT.

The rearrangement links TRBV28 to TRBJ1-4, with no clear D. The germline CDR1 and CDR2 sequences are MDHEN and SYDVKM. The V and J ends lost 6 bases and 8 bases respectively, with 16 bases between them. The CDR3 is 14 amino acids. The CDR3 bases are TGTGCCAGCAGGCGGCAATACGGTGGAGAAAAACTGTTTTTT. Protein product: CASRRQYGGEKLFF.

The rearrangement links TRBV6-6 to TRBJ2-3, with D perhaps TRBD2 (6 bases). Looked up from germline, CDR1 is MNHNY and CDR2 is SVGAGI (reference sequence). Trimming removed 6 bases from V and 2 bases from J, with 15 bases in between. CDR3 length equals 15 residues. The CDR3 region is CASSLRDFTTDTQYF. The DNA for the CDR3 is TGTGCCAGCAGCCTCCGGGACTTTACCACAGATACGCAGTATTTT.

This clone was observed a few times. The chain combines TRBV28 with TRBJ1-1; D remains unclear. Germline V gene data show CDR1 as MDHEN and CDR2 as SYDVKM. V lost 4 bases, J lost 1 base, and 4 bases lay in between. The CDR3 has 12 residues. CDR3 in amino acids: CASSSWNTEAFF. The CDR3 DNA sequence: TGTGCCAGCAGTTCCTGGAACACTGAAGCTTTCTTT.

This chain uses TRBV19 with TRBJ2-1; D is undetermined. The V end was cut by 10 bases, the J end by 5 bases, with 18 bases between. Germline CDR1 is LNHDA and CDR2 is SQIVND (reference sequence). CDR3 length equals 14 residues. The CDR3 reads CATAPYSRNNEQFF. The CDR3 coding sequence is TGTGCCACCGCCCCTTACTCCAGGAACAATGAGCAGTTCTTC.